One and the same sample provided the 23 T cell receptor beta chains below, sequenced in a study of T-cell reconstitution after alpha-beta-depleted transplantation in children. The library targeted TCRbeta and was prepared with unique molecular identifiers. TCRdb re-derived calls from the PCR reads in MiXCR, one entry per CDR3 protein. This sample has some 500,000 distinct CDR3 sequences, with about a sixth found just once. The sequenced sample was PBMCs from the stem cell graft donor, obtained from the stem cell graft. The receptor set was obtained from a human donor who donated a stem cell graft to a child with acute lymphoblastic leukemia.

This clonotype has just a few counts. This sequence joins TRBV5-1 and TRBJ2-7, with D possibly matching TRBD1 (5 bases). This CDR3 region has 15 residues. Trimming removed 5 bases at V and 3 bases at J, with 18 bases between. The germline V gene encodes CDR1 SGHRS and CDR2 YFSETQ. Written as DNA, the CDR3 is TGCGCCAGCAGGGAGAGATCAGGGCCGGACTACGAGCAGTACTTC. The encoded protein is CASRERSGPDYEQYF.

This clonotype was counted at least ten times. The V call is TRBV5-1, the J call TRBJ1-1; D unresolved. V lost 0 bases, J lost 7 bases, and 7 bases lay in between. The CDR3 length is 12 residues. Germline loops: CDR1 SGHRS, CDR2 YFSETQ. CDR3 nucleotide sequence: TGCGCCAGCAGCTTGGTCGGGTATGAAGCTTTCTTT. It translates to CASSLVGYEAFF. The whole variable domain, filled in from reference TRBV5-1 and TRBJ1-1, reads KAGVTQTPRYLIKTRGQQVTLSCSPISGHRSVSWYQQTPGQGLQFLFEYFSETQRNKGNFPGRFSGRQFSNSRSEMNVSTLELGDSALYLCASSLVGYEAFFGQGTRLTVV.

The genes are TRBV12-3 or TRBV12-4 and TRBJ2-7; a possible D gene is TRBD2 (6 bases). The CDR3 sequence is 15 residues long. Trimming left V 0 bases short and J 5 bases short, with 14 bases between. The CDR3 spells CASSLAVEGVHEQYF. The CDR3 DNA reads TGTGCCAGCAGTTTAGCGGTGGAGGGCGTCCACGAGCAGTACTTC.

In its sample, this clonotype was seen a few times. The V and J genes are TRBV7-2 and TRBJ2-5; D is unresolved. This CDR3 has 13 amino acids. Germline V gene data show CDR1 as SGHTA and CDR2 as FQGNSA. The V gene lost 1 base and the J gene lost 5 bases, with 8 bases spanning the gap. CDR3 sequence: CASSLDPYETQYF. For the CDR3, the DNA is TGTGCCAGCAGCTTAGATCCTTACGAGACCCAGTACTTC.

This clonotype was seen a few times. This rearrangement joins TRBV5-1 to TRBJ2-5; 13 positions match TRBD2. The CDR3 length is 16 residues. Per the germline V gene, CDR1 is SGHRS and CDR2 is YFSETQ. The J segment lost 5 bases and the V segment lost 2 bases, leaving 6 bases of the junction unmatched. The CDR3 spells CASSLTGTSGAETQYF. The CDR3 nucleotides are TGCGCCAGCAGCTTAACCGGGACTAGCGGGGCGGAGACCCAGTACTTC.

At least ten counts were recorded for this clonotype. The V call is TRBV6-5, the J call TRBJ1-3; 7 bases line up with TRBD1. This CDR3 contains 17 residues. Germline V gives CDR1 MNHEY, CDR2 SVGAGI. With V trimmed by 4 bases and J by 4 bases, 13 bases remained unmatched. CDR3 in amino acids: CASSSYSTGVSGNTIYF. The CDR3 nucleotides are TGTGCCAGCAGTTCTTACAGCACAGGGGTTTCAGGAAACACCATATATTTT.

This clonotype has more than one count but fewer than ten. This chain uses TRBV12-3 or TRBV12-4 with TRBJ2-2; D is unresolved. The V end was cut by 3 bases, the J end by 5 bases, with 13 bases between. There are 15 residues in the CDR3. The CDR3 reads CASSFWDGRTGELFF. The DNA of the CDR3 is TGTGCCAGCAGTTTCTGGGATGGGCGGACCGGGGAGCTGTTTTTT.

The V gene is TRBV5-1, the J gene TRBJ2-2; 10 positions match TRBD2. V trimming: 7 bases; J trimming: 0 bases; junction bases outside the gene matches: 3. The CDR3 covers 15 residues. Germline loops: CDR1 SGHRS, CDR2 YFSETQ. The CDR3 region is CASGLAGANTGELFF. In nucleotides, the CDR3 is TGCGCCAGCGGTCTAGCGGGAGCGAACACCGGGGAGCTGTTTTTT. The whole variable domain, filled in from reference TRBV5-1 and TRBJ2-2, reads KAGVTQTPRYLIKTRGQQVTLSCSPISGHRSVSWYQQTPGQGLQFLFEYFSETQRNKGNFPGRFSGRQFSNSRSEMNVSTLELGDSALYLCASGLAGANTGELFFGEGSRLTVL.

J is TRBJ2-7 and V is TRBV28; TRBD1 aligns across 9 bases. The germline V gene has CDR1 MDHEN and CDR2 SYDVKM. The CDR3 loop spans 13 amino acids. V was clipped by 7 bases and J by 6 bases; unmatched bases: 7. The CDR3 loop reads CASKGGQGTEQYF. CDR3 coding DNA: TGTGCCAGCAAGGGGGGACAGGGTACCGAGCAGTACTTC.

This clonotype was observed a few times. The genes are TRBV10-1 and TRBJ2-2; D is uncertain. V was pared by 4 bases and J by 7 bases, with 13 bases between. Germline V gene data show CDR1 as WNHNN and CDR2 as SYGVQD (reference sequence). This CDR3 is built from 14 residues. CDR3 sequence reads: CASSASGTGGELFF. CDR3 in DNA: TGCGCCAGCAGTGCTTCGGGTACGGGCGGGGAGCTGTTTTTT.

The chain joins TRBV12-3 or TRBV12-4 to TRBJ2-1; 10 nucleotides agree with TRBD2. The CDR3 is made up of 16 amino acids. Losses at the gene ends were 3 bases for V and 3 bases for J; bases not matched to a gene: 5. CDR3 sequence reads: CASSFSRTSGYNEQFF. As DNA, the CDR3 is TGTGCCAGCAGTTTTTCAAGGACTAGCGGCTACAATGAGCAGTTCTTC.

This clonotype appeared a few times. J is TRBJ2-3 and V is TRBV9; D possibly matches TRBD1 or TRBD2 (6 bases each). V was trimmed by 3 bases and J by 3 bases, leaving 17 bases between them. Germline CDR1 reads SGDLS; CDR2 reads YYNGEE. The CDR3 length is 16 residues. CDR3 nucleotide sequence: TGTGCCAGCAGCGGACAAGGGGGGCTGCATACAGATACGCAGTATTTT. Translation gives CASSGQGGLHTDTQYF.

This clonotype was seen a few times. This chain connects TRBV2 to TRBJ2-5; maybe TRBD1 (5 bases). The CDR3 totals 13 residues. Trimming shortened V by 6 bases and J by 5 bases, and 13 bases separated the two germline ends. Per the germline V gene, CDR1 is SNHLY and CDR2 is FYNNEI. CDR3 sequence reads: CASRQGVGETQYF. In DNA form, the CDR3 reads TGTGCCAGCAGGCAAGGGGTGGGGGAGACCCAGTACTTC.

The chain combines TRBV5-1 with TRBJ2-1; no reliable D call. The germline CDR1 and CDR2 sequences are SGHRS and YFSETQ. This CDR3 contains 17 residues. V lost 0 bases to trimming and J lost 0 bases, with 13 bases between them. CDR3: CASSLALRISSYNEQFF. The CDR3 DNA reads TGCGCCAGCAGCTTGGCCTTGCGGATAAGCTCCTACAATGAGCAGTTCTTC.

A few counts support this clonotype. The V and J genes are TRBV12-3 or TRBV12-4 and TRBJ1-2; 7 nucleotides agree with TRBD1. The CDR3 spans 15 residues. Trimming at V came to 3 bases and at J to 6 bases, leaving 10 bases not matched to a gene. CDR3 in amino acids: CASSLPEQGYDGYTF. The CDR3 DNA sequence: TGTGCCAGCAGTTTGCCCGAACAGGGGTACGATGGCTACACCTTC.

This clonotype turned up a few times. J is TRBJ1-5 and V is TRBV6-5, with D unresolved. V lost 5 bases and J 0 bases, leaving 20 bases between the germline ends. In germline, CDR1 is MNHEY, CDR2 SVGAGI. This CDR3 has 18 amino acids. DNA of the CDR3: TGTGCCAGCAGTACCCGGGCAAATGCTATCTATAGCAATCAGCCCCAGCATTTT. Translation gives CASSTRANAIYSNQPQHF.

This clonotype was counted between two and nine times. The chain uses TRBV6-6 and TRBJ1-1; the match to TRBD1 covers 7 bases. Germline V lookup: CDR1 MNHNY, CDR2 SVGAGI (reference sequence). V lost 3 bases to trimming and J lost 10 bases; unmatched junction nucleotides: 5. The CDR3 runs 12 residues. The CDR3 DNA is TGTGCCAGCAGTTATGAGGGGGCGAGAGCTTTCTTT. Encoded protein: CASSYEGARAFF.

The genes are TRBV20-1 and TRBJ2-1, with 12 bases fitting TRBD2. The CDR3 extends over 20 amino acids. Germline V gene lookup returns CDR1 DFQATT and CDR2 SNEGSKA (reference sequence). The ends lost 3 bases at V and 0 bases at J; junction bases unmatched: 15. The CDR3 DNA sequence: TGCAGTGCTAGTGGGCCCCCTAGCGGGAGGGCCCTAAGCTCCTACAATGAGCAGTTCTTC. Amino acid sequence: CSASGPPSGRALSSYNEQFF.

This clonotype has a handful of counts. The chain couples TRBV28 to TRBJ1-2; TRBD1 matches 9 bases. This CDR3 is 16 amino acids long. V was clipped by 4 bases and J by 7 bases; unmatched bases: 13. Germline CDR1 is MDHEN and CDR2 is SYDVKM. The CDR3 region is CASSSGPGQGLFGYTF. The CDR3 coding sequence is TGTGCCAGCAGTTCCGGACCGGGACAGGGCCTGTTTGGCTACACCTTC.

This clonotype was observed many times. The chain has TRBV20-1 and TRBJ1-3, with 11 bases that match TRBD1. The CDR3 consists of 16 residues. Germline V CDR1 and CDR2: DFQATT, SNEGSKA (reference sequence). J was trimmed by 3 bases and V by 5 bases; bases with no gene match: 9. CDR3 DNA sequence: TGCAGTGCTGGGGACAGGGGGAACGTCGGTGGAAACACCATATATTTT. Its protein product is CSAGDRGNVGGNTIYF.

The chain employs TRBV4-1 and TRBJ1-1; D is perhaps TRBD1 (5 bases). Germline CDR1 reads MGHRA; CDR2 reads YSYEKL. The CDR3 is made up of 15 amino acids. Trimming cost V 3 bases and J 1 base, with 12 bases left between them. CDR3 bases: TGCGCCAGCAGCCAGTTCGTAGGGGAGAACACTGAAGCTTTCTTT. Protein product: CASSQFVGENTEAFF.

The chain links TRBV12-3 or TRBV12-4 to TRBJ2-5, with D perhaps matching TRBD1 (6 bases). The CDR3 consists of 14 residues. V was clipped by 5 bases and J by 1 base, with 11 bases between them. The chain's CDR3 is CASSRTVLQETQYF. CDR3 in DNA: TGTGCCAGCAGTCGGACAGTCCTCCAAGAGACCCAGTACTTC.

The chain has TRBV11-2 and TRBJ1-3, with TRBD1 matching over 7 bases. This CDR3 is built from 19 residues. The germline gives CDR1 SGHAT, CDR2 FQNNGV. The trim removed 5 bases at V and 2 bases at J, leaving 18 bases unmatched. Here the CDR3 DNA reads TGTGCCAGCAGCACTCCGACAGGGCCCTATTTCGAACCTGGAAACACCATATATTTT. Translating it yields CASSTPTGPYFEPGNTIYF.